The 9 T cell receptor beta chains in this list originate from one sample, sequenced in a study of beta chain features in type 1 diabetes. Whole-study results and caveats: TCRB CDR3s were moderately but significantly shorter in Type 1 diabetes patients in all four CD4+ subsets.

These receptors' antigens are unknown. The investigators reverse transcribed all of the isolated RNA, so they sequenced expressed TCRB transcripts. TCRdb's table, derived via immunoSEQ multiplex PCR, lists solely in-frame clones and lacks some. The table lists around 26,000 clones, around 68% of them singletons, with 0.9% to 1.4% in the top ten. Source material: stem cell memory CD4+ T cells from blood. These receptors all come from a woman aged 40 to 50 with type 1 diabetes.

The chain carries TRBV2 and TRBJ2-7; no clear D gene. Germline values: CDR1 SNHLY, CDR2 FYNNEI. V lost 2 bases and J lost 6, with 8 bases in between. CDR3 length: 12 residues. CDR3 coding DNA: TGTGCCAGCAGTGAAAATCGTCTCGAGCAGTACTTC. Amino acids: CASSENRLEQYF.

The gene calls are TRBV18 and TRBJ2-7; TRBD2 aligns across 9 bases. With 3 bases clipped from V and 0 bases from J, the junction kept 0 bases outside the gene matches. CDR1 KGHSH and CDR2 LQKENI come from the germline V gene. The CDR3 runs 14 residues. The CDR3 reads CASSPSGGSYEQYF. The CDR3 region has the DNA TGTGCCAGCTCACCTAGCGGGGGCTCCTACGAGCAGTACTTC.

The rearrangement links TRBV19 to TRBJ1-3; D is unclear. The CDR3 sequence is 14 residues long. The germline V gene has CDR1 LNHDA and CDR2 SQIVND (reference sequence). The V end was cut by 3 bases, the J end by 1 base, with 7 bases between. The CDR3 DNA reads TGTGCCAGTAGTATCCAGGCATCTGGAAACACCATATATTTT. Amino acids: CASSIQASGNTIYF.

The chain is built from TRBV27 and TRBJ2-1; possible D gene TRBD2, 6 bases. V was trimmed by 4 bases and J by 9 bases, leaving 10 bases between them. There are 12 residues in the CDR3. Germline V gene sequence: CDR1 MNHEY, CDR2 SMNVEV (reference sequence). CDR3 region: CASSSGVGEQFF. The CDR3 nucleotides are TGTGCCAGCAGTTCGGGAGTAGGTGAGCAGTTCTTC.

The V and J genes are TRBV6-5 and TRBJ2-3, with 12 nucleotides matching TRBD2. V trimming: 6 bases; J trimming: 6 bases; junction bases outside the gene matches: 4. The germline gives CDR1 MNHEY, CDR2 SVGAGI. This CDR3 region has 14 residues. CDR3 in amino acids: CASSLAGGRDTQYF. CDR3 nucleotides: TGTGCCAGCAGCCTAGCGGGGGGGCGGGATACGCAGTATTTT.

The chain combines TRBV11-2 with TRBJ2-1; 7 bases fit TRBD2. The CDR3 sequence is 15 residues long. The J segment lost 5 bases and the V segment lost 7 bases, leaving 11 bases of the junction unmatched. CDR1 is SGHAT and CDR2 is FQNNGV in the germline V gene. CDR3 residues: CASTLGRGGHNEQFF. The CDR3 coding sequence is TGTGCCAGCACCCTGGGTCGCGGGGGTCACAATGAGCAGTTCTTC.

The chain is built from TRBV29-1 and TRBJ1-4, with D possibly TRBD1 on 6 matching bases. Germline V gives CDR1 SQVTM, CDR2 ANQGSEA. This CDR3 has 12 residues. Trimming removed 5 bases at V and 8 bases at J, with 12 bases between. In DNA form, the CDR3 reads TGCAGCGTTTTCCCACAGGGAGAAAAACTGTTTTTT. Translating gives CSVFPQGEKLFF.

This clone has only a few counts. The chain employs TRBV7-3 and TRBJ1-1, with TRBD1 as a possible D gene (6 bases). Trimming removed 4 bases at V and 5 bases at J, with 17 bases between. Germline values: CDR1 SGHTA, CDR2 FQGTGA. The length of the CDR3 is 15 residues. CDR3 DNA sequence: TGTGCCAGCAGCTCCCGAGGGGGGGAAAGTACTGAAGCTTTCTTT. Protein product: CASSSRGGESTEAFF.

The CDR3: CASSLDTGEVEPQHF. The CDR3 DNA sequence: TGTGCCAGCAGCTTAGATACAGGGGAGGTAGAGCCCCAGCATTTT. The rearrangement uses TRBV7-9 and TRBJ1-5; 7 bases line up with TRBD1. The CDR3 loop spans 15 amino acids. The V gene's germline CDR1 is SEHNR and CDR2 FQNEAQ (reference sequence). Unmatched junction bases numbered 8, after V lost 1 base and J lost 8 bases.